This T cell receptor beta chain appears in the sequencing data of a study of cytomegalovirus exposure and HLA in healthy donors. In the PCR, 60 Vbeta and 13 Jbeta primers were used. Method: immunoSEQ multiplex PCR; TCRdb's copy keeps in-frame clones and lacks some. The repertoire holds about 140,000 clones, with around 80% as singletons. The V segment lost 3 bases and the J segment 4 bases; nucleotides outside the gene matches: 7. Per the germline V gene, CDR1 is MGHDK and CDR2 is SYGVNS. The CDR3 extends over 16 amino acids. Sample: PBMCs. This receptor was identified in a man younger than 40 in good health and CMV-seronegative. This chain links TRBV25-1 with TRBJ1-5; TRBD1 agrees at 9 bases. CDR3 in amino acids: CASSDPGTGKNQPQHF. The CDR3 DNA reads as TGTGCCAGCAGTGATCCTGGGACAGGGAAAAATCAGCCCCAGCATTTT.